The 12 T cell receptor beta chains presented below share a single source sample, sequenced in a study of blood T cell repertoires in COVID-19. Data came from immunoSEQ multiplex PCR; TCRdb stores just in-frame clones and leaves some out. The data show 220,000 or so clones, approximately 90% seen once. What was sequenced was peripheral blood. Every receptor here comes from a woman between 45 and 65 years old with COVID-19, enrolled during active disease.

The rearrangement links TRBV6-5 to TRBJ2-1, with D perhaps matching TRBD2 (5 bases). V was clipped by 0 bases and J by 4 bases, with 7 bases between them. Germline CDR1 is MNHEY and CDR2 is SVGAGI. This CDR3 is built from 14 residues. As DNA, the CDR3 is TGTGCCAGCAGTTACTCGAGAGGGTACAATGAGCAGTTCTTC. Translation gives CASSYSRGYNEQFF.

This clone was seen a handful of times. This chain joins TRBV15 and TRBJ1-1; D unclear. The ends were cut back, 6 bases at V and 5 bases at J, with 7 bases in the middle. The CDR3 loop spans 11 amino acids. CDR1 is LNHNV and CDR2 is YYDKDF in the germline V gene (reference sequence). In DNA form, the CDR3 reads TGTGCCACCAGGGACTGGACTGAAGCTTTCTTT. Amino acids: CATRDWTEAFF.

This chain uses TRBV3-1 (or the pseudogene TRBV3-2) with TRBJ2-1; 7 bases agree with TRBD1. The CDR3 length is 16 residues. Germline CDR1 and CDR2: LGHDT and YNNKEL (reference sequence). Unmatched junction bases numbered 11, after V lost 1 base and J lost 8 bases. For the CDR3, the DNA is TGTGCCAGCAGCCAAGGGGAGAGGGGGCGTATGGATGAGCAGTTCTTC. It codes for CASSQGERGRMDEQFF.

The chain joins TRBV11-2 to TRBJ2-1, with 8 positions matching TRBD2. The CDR3 is 14 residues long. Trimming removed 6 bases from V and 4 bases from J; junction bases left unmatched: 5. Germline V gene sequence: CDR1 SGHAT, CDR2 FQNNGV. CDR3 loop: CASSSRGGYNEQFF. The CDR3 bases are TGTGCCAGCAGTTCTCGGGGGGGGTACAATGAGCAGTTCTTC.

This chain links TRBV5-6 with TRBJ1-2; tentative D call: TRBD1 (6 bases). The germline V gene encodes CDR1 SGHDT and CDR2 YYEEEE. The CDR3 runs to 16 residues. V dropped 1 base and J dropped 8 bases, with 21 bases sitting between them. The CDR3 loop is CASSLSRQGLKGGYTF. In DNA form, the CDR3 reads TGTGCCAGCAGCTTGAGTAGGCAGGGGCTAAAGGGGGGCTACACCTTC. The variable domain in full, with the rest retrieved from reference TRBV5-6 and TRBJ1-2, is DAGVTQSPTHLIKTRGQQVTLRCSPKSGHDTVSWYQQALGQGPQFIFQYYEEEERQRGNFPDRFSGHQFPNYSSELNVNALLLGDSALYLCASSLSRQGLKGGYTFGSGTRLTVV.

The J gene is TRBJ2-1, the V gene TRBV19, with 9 bases matching TRBD2. There are 14 residues in the CDR3. J lost 6 bases, V lost 5 bases, and 5 bases had no gene match. Looked up from germline, CDR1 is LNHDA and CDR2 is SQIVND (reference sequence). CDR3 DNA: TGTGCCAGTAGTCCCAGCGGGGGGTTCAATGAGCAGTTCTTC. Protein sequence: CASSPSGGFNEQFF.

The chain joins TRBV9 to TRBJ2-5, with D perhaps matching TRBD2 (5 bases). The V gene lost 1 base and the J gene lost 1 base, with 11 bases spanning the gap. The CDR3 sequence is 15 residues long. CDR1 is SGDLS, CDR2 YYNGEE, per germline. Written as DNA, the CDR3 is TGTGCCAGCAGCGTATGGGGAGACCCCCAAGAGACCCAGTACTTC. It encodes CASSVWGDPQETQYF. Full variable domain (remainder filled in from reference TRBV9 and TRBJ2-5): DSGVTQTPKHLITATGQRVTLRCSPRSGDLSVYWYQQSLDQGLQFLIQYYNGEERAKGNILERFSAQQFPDLHSELNLSSLELGDSALYFCASSVWGDPQETQYFGPGTRLLVL.

This clone has just one count. This rearrangement joins TRBV10-3 to TRBJ2-3, with 9 bases fitting TRBD1. The V segment lost 4 bases and the J segment 7 bases; nucleotides outside the gene matches: 12. Per germline, CDR1 ENHRY and CDR2 SYGVKD. The CDR3 totals 16 residues. As DNA, the CDR3 is TGTGCCATCAGTGTCGATCGGGACAGGGCTCTTTATACGCAGTATTTT. Translating gives CAISVDRDRALYTQYF.

The gene calls are TRBV5-1 and TRBJ2-2; unclear D gene. This CDR3 is 14 amino acids long. The germline V gene encodes CDR1 SGHRS and CDR2 YFSETQ. V lost 4 bases and J 2 bases, leaving 9 bases between the germline ends. CDR3 in amino acids: CASSGGLNTGELFF. CDR3 in DNA: TGCGCCAGCAGCGGCGGTCTAAACACCGGGGAGCTGTTTTTT.

The chain links TRBV5-6 to TRBJ1-2; 9 bases agree with TRBD1. The CDR3 sequence is 15 residues long. The V and J ends lost 6 bases and 8 bases, in that order; junction bases with no gene match: 14. Germline assignment: CDR1 SGHDT and CDR2 YYEEEE. CDR3 residues: CASIKPGQGLSGYTF. CDR3 in DNA: TGTGCCAGCATCAAACCGGGACAGGGTCTAAGCGGCTACACCTTC.

The V call is TRBV11-3, the J call TRBJ2-3; D possibly corresponds to TRBD2 (6 bases). The V gene's germline CDR1 is SGHNT and CDR2 YENEEA. The length of the CDR3 is 14 residues. V shed 6 bases and J shed 3 bases, with 13 bases lying between them. Here the CDR3 reads CASSWARGTDTQYF. Here the CDR3 DNA reads TGTGCCAGCAGTTGGGCTCGGGGGACAGATACGCAGTATTTT.

This sequence joins TRBV11-2 and TRBJ2-2, with 7 nucleotides matching TRBD2. The CDR3 is made up of 14 amino acids. Losses at the gene ends were 3 bases for V and 6 bases for J; bases not matched to a gene: 4. CDR1 and CDR2 (germline): SGHAT, FQNNGV. CDR3 bases: TGTGCCAGCAGCTTGATGGCGGGGGCCGGGGAGCTGTTTTTT. It translates to CASSLMAGAGELFF. Combining the CDR3 with reference TRBV11-2 and TRBJ2-2 gives the whole variable domain EAGVAQSPRYKIIEKRQSVAFWCNPISGHATLYWYQQILGQGPKLLIQFQNNGVVDDSQLPKDRFSAERLKGVDSTLKIQPAKLEDSAVYLCASSLMAGAGELFFGEGSRLTVL.